The entry that follows covers one TCR beta chain sequence. This receptor's antigen is unknown. No quality values exist for individual bases; no much larger clone is one base distant. Library creation used the immunoSEQ multiplex PCR assay. TCRdb carries this immuneACCESS record with in-frame sequences only. Its versions omit some clonotypes, under half of them owing to an unresolved V gene in the studies checked, with the rest unexplained. This sample comprises roughly 89,000 clones, over 80% of them detected only once. The ten largest make up around 4.5% of the sample. The entry originates in a study of T cell changes during pregnancy in multiple sclerosis (dated by TCRdb to about 2019). The study in broad terms: In women with multiple sclerosis, the researchers looked at how the T cell repertoire shifted as pregnancy progressed.

The germline V gene specifies KGHSH as CDR1 and LQKENI as CDR2. V is reduced by 3 bases and J by 0 bases, leaving a spacing of 21 bases between them. The cysteine opens and the phenylalanine closes a CDR3 of 18 amino acids. Left in the record is the CDR3 DNA by itself, 54 bases read in frame from the first base. The rearranged chain carries TRBV18 and TRBJ2-7, and possibly TRBD1, on 6 matching bases. The receptor was isolated from a female donor with multiple sclerosis, enrolled in a pregnancy study. Specimen: peripheral blood, collected in the first trimester of pregnancy. The CDR3 amino acid sequence is: CASSPGRDQGIYSYEQYF. The nucleotides read TGTGCCAGCTCACCCGGGCGCGATCAGGGGATTTACTCCTACGAGCAGTACTTC.